The 21 T cell receptor beta chains presented below share a single source sample, sequenced in a study of T-cell reconstitution after alpha-beta-depleted transplantation in children. Unique molecular identifiers tagged the TCRbeta library. Each CDR3 protein gets one entry after TCRdb re-called the PCR reads with MiXCR. Here the sample spans around 600,000 distinct CDR3 sequences, roughly 10% being singletons. Here the sequenced sample was PBMCs from the stem cell graft donor, taken from the stem cell graft. The receptors were gathered from a human donor who donated a stem cell graft to a child with acute myeloid leukemia.

The V and J genes are TRBV2 and TRBJ1-5; D gene ambiguous. Trimming shortened V by 4 bases and J by 2 bases, and 9 bases separated the two germline ends. In germline, CDR1 is SNHLY, CDR2 FYNNEI. The CDR3 extends over 14 amino acids. CDR3 residues: CASSGRVGNQPQHF. The DNA of the CDR3 is TGTGCCAGCAGTGGACGGGTTGGCAATCAGCCCCAGCATTTT. The complete variable domain, with remaining parts taken from reference TRBV2 and TRBJ1-5, reads EPEVTQTPSHQVTQMGQEVILRCVPISNHLYFYWYRQILGQKVEFLVSFYNNEISEKSEIFDDQFSVERPDGSNFTLKIRSTKLEDSAMYFCASSGRVGNQPQHFGDGTRLSIL.

With regard to this clonotype: A much larger clonotype is one base distant, so this may be a read error. Likely a read error: the CDR3 ends without its conserved phenylalanine or tryptophan. The rearrangement links TRBV5-1 to TRBJ2-7; tentative D call: TRBD1 (5 bases). The CDR3 has 16 residues. Trimming took off 4 bases at V and 2 bases at J, with 19 bases between the two ends. The germline V gene encodes CDR1 SGHRS and CDR2 YFSETQ. The CDR3 DNA reads as TGCGCCAGCAGCCCGCGCTCCCAGGGAACGACCTACGAGCAGTACTGC. Residues: CASSPRSQGTTYEQYC.

This clonotype turned up a few times. The chain employs TRBV7-3 and TRBJ2-3, with a weak D call TRBD1 (6 bases). The CDR3 length is 17 residues. Germline V gene sequence: CDR1 SGHTA, CDR2 FQGTGA. The V end lost 5 bases, the J end lost 4 bases, and 22 bases lay between the germline ends. The CDR3 reads CASSLNPTGYFADTQYF. The CDR3, as DNA: TGTGCCAGCAGCCTTAACCCGACAGGATACTTCGCAGATACGCAGTATTTT. The variable domain in full, with the rest retrieved from reference TRBV7-3 and TRBJ2-3, is GAGVSQTPSNKVTEKGKYVELRCDPISGHTALYWYRQSLGQGPEFLIYFQGTGAADDSGLPNDRFFAVRPEGSVSTLKIQRTERGDSAVYLCASSLNPTGYFADTQYFGPGTRLTVL.

This clonotype was recorded many times. The rearrangement links TRBV10-3 to TRBJ2-1, with 11 bases identical to TRBD2. The CDR3 has 13 amino acids. From germline, CDR1 is ENHRY and CDR2 SYGVKD. Trimming at V came to 10 bases and at J to 6 bases, leaving 5 bases not matched to a gene. The CDR3 nucleotides are TGTGCCACCGGGACTAGCGGTACCAATGAGCAGTTCTTC. Its protein product is CATGTSGTNEQFF.

The chain is built from TRBV4-3 and TRBJ2-2, with no clear D. Between the trimmed V and J ends, which lost 1 base and 6 bases, there was a span of 6 bases. The CDR3 is 13 residues long. Germline CDR1 reads LGHNA; CDR2 reads YSLEER. CDR3 sequence reads: CASSQGGPGELFF. DNA of the CDR3: TGCGCCAGCAGCCAAGGGGGTCCCGGGGAGCTGTTTTTT.

This clonotype was seen at least ten times. The chain has TRBV27 and TRBJ2-7, with 9 bases matching TRBD1. The V and J ends lost 6 bases and 4 bases, in that order; junction bases with no gene match: 1. Looked up from germline, CDR1 is MNHEY and CDR2 is SMNVEV (reference sequence). The length of the CDR3 is 12 residues. The CDR3 sequence is CASRDRGYEQYF. In DNA form, the CDR3 reads TGTGCCAGCAGAGACAGGGGGTACGAGCAGTACTTC.

This clonotype occurred a few times. V and J are TRBV11-2 and TRBJ2-5, with D possibly TRBD1 on 6 matching bases. Per germline, CDR1 SGHAT and CDR2 FQNNGV. The CDR3 has 13 amino acids. The V end was cut by 5 bases, the J end by 4 bases, with 11 bases between. Written as DNA, the CDR3 is TGTGCCAGCAGCCGAGGGACATCAGAGACCCAGTACTTC. Translation: CASSRGTSETQYF. Together with reference TRBV11-2 and TRBJ2-5, the CDR3 gives the full variable domain: EAGVAQSPRYKIIEKRQSVAFWCNPISGHATLYWYQQILGQGPKLLIQFQNNGVVDDSQLPKDRFSAERLKGVDSTLKIQPAKLEDSAVYLCASSRGTSETQYFGPGTRLLVL.

This clonotype was picked up many times. The gene calls are TRBV12-3 or TRBV12-4 and TRBJ2-1; D is undetermined. The CDR3 extends over 13 amino acids. Trimming took off 6 bases at V and 5 bases at J, with 11 bases between the two ends. The CDR3 nucleotides read TGTGCCAGCAGGTCACTCCCTCACAATGAGCAGTTCTTC. Residues: CASRSLPHNEQFF.

V is TRBV30 and J is TRBJ2-1; D is ambiguous. This CDR3 is 11 amino acids long. Trimming shortened V by 6 bases and J by 7 bases, and 10 bases separated the two germline ends. CDR1 and CDR2 (germline): GTSNPN, SVGIG (reference sequence). For the CDR3, the DNA is TGTGCCTGCCCCTTTTTAAATGAGCAGTTCTTC. It specifies CACPFLNEQFF.

This clonotype was recorded many times. The V call is TRBV7-9, the J call TRBJ2-7; no definite D call. The CDR3 has 14 amino acids. The V gene lost 1 base and the J gene lost 1 base, with 8 bases spanning the gap. Germline CDR1 and CDR2: SEHNR and FQNEAQ (reference sequence). The DNA for the CDR3 is TGTGCCAGCAGCTTAGGAAGATCATCCTACGAGCAGTACTTC. Translated, it gives CASSLGRSSYEQYF.

This clonotype was observed a handful of times. CDR3: CASSPQQGHTEQYF. The CDR3 nucleotides are TGTGCCAGCTCACCACAACAAGGACACACCGAGCAGTACTTC. V is TRBV18 and J is TRBJ2-7, with a weak D call TRBD1 (5 bases). CDR3 length: 14 amino acids. Trimming took 1 base from V and 6 from J, leaving 13 bases between them. Looked up from germline, CDR1 is KGHSH and CDR2 is LQKENI. Full variable domain (remainder filled in from reference TRBV18 and TRBJ2-7): NAGVMQNPRHLVRRRGQEARLRCSPMKGHSHVYWYRQLPEEGLKFMVYLQKENIIDESGMPKERFSAEFPKEGPSILRIQQVVRGDSAAYFCASSPQQGHTEQYFGPGTRLTVT.

This clonotype occurred a few times. The gene calls are TRBV5-1 and TRBJ2-1, with TRBD2 as a possible D gene (6 bases). The V end lost 0 bases, the J end lost 6 bases, and 13 bases lay between the germline ends. Germline V lookup: CDR1 SGHRS, CDR2 YFSETQ. The CDR3 loop spans 15 amino acids. The CDR3 spells CASSLGLDSPNEQFF. The CDR3 region has the DNA TGCGCCAGCAGCTTGGGACTAGATAGTCCCAATGAGCAGTTCTTC.

This clonotype was seen ten or more times. The chain employs TRBV7-2 and TRBJ2-5; D call uncertain. The CDR3 spans 13 residues. The germline V gene encodes CDR1 SGHTA and CDR2 FQGNSA. V was cut by 4 bases and J by 1 base, with 7 bases left in between. This CDR3 is CASSSLPQETQYF. The CDR3 DNA reads TGTGCCAGCAGCTCTCTACCCCAAGAGACCCAGTACTTC.

This clonotype was counted between two and nine times. The gene calls are TRBV27 and TRBJ2-7, with D possibly matching TRBD2 (5 bases). Trimming left V 5 bases short and J 6 bases short, with 14 bases between. The germline gives CDR1 MNHEY, CDR2 SMNVEV (reference sequence). This CDR3 is 13 amino acids long. CDR3 DNA: TGTGCCAGCAGTCCCGGGGTCCACCCCGAGCAGTACTTC. Amino acids: CASSPGVHPEQYF.

The table lists this clonotype with many counts. The V and J genes are TRBV28 and TRBJ1-4; D is unclear. The CDR3 is 16 residues long. Trimming pared 6 bases from V and 8 bases from J, leaving 22 bases between. Per germline, CDR1 MDHEN and CDR2 SYDVKM. The CDR3: CASSSIQDAKGEKLFF. The CDR3 DNA sequence: TGTGCCAGCAGCTCAATCCAGGACGCGAAAGGGGAAAAACTGTTTTTT.

Comments on this clonotype: A read error may be the cause here, since a much bigger clone is one base away. Without the conserved terminal phenylalanine or tryptophan, this CDR3 likely stems from a read error. The chain employs TRBV6-5 and TRBJ1-3; maybe TRBD1 (5 bases). Trimming took off 7 bases at V and 7 bases at J, with 8 bases between the two ends. This CDR3 comprises 11 residues. Germline CDR1 MNHEY, CDR2 SVGAGI. CDR3 amino acids: CASTEGNTIYI. CDR3 sequence (DNA): TGTGCCAGCACTGAGGGGAACACCATATATATT.

The chain combines TRBV7-9 with TRBJ2-7; TRBD2 aligns across 9 bases. From germline, CDR1 is SEHNR and CDR2 FQNEAQ (reference sequence). Unmatched junction bases numbered 8, after V lost 2 bases and J lost 6 bases. The length of the CDR3 is 15 residues. The DNA of the CDR3 is TGTGCCAGCAGCTTATCTAGCGGGATTCTGAGCGAGCAGTACTTC. This sequence encodes CASSLSSGILSEQYF.

This clonotype was detected ten times or more. The rearrangement uses TRBV7-2 and TRBJ2-3; D is undetermined. Germline CDR1 reads SGHTA; CDR2 reads FQGNSA. Trimming pared 1 base from V and 7 bases from J, leaving 18 bases between. This CDR3 comprises 16 residues. Here the CDR3 DNA reads TGTGCCAGCAGCTTAGAGAGAGGAGAAACCCCTTATACGCAGTATTTT. Protein sequence: CASSLERGETPYTQYF.

The V gene is TRBV10-3, the J gene TRBJ1-5, with a weak D call TRBD1 (5 bases). The V gene's germline CDR1 is ENHRY and CDR2 SYGVKD. This CDR3 is built from 15 residues. V was cut by 6 bases and J by 0 bases, with 12 bases left in between. The DNA of the CDR3 is TGTGCCATCAGGGTGACAGTCAATAGCAATCAGCCCCAGCATTTT. It yields the protein CAIRVTVNSNQPQHF.

Only a few counts were recorded for this clonotype. The chain links TRBV7-2 to TRBJ1-5; tentative D call: TRBD1 (5 bases). Deletions cut 0 bases from V and 3 bases from J, with 9 bases between. The CDR3 covers 15 residues. In germline, CDR1 is SGHTA, CDR2 FQGNSA. The CDR3 sequence is CASSLAGVYNQPQHF. The CDR3, as DNA: TGTGCCAGCAGCTTAGCAGGGGTTTACAATCAGCCCCAGCATTTT. The full variable domain, with the rest looked up from reference TRBV7-2 and TRBJ1-5, is GAGVSQSPSNKVTEKGKDVELRCDPISGHTALYWYRQSLGQGLEFLIYFQGNSAPDKSGLPSDRFSAERTGGSVSTLTIQRTQQEDSAVYLCASSLAGVYNQPQHFGDGTRLSIL.

The J gene is TRBJ2-7, the V gene TRBV4-2, with a tentative D call TRBD1 (5 bases). This CDR3 has 14 residues. In germline, CDR1 is LGHNA, CDR2 YNFKEQ. Between the trimmed V and J ends, which lost 4 bases and 4 bases, there was a span of 14 bases. The CDR3 protein is CASSPLGAGYEQYF. CDR3 coding DNA: TGTGCCAGCAGCCCCCTAGGGGCAGGGTACGAGCAGTACTTC.